The 10 T cell receptor beta chains below all came from one sample that was sequenced in a study of CD8 T cells in Susac syndrome. Random hexamers primed reverse transcription of about 0.45 to 1 ug RNA. Via MiXCR, TCRdb re-called the immunoSEQ multiplex PCR reads, giving one row per CDR3 protein. This sample has some 120,000 distinct CDR3 sequences, with about nine tenths found just once. Sequenced input: CD8+ T cells from PBMCs. These receptors were collected from a human donor in good health.

The J gene is TRBJ1-1, the V gene TRBV28; D uncertain. The CDR3 runs 14 residues. V dropped 7 bases and J dropped 0 bases, with 12 bases sitting between them. From germline, CDR1 is MDHEN and CDR2 SYDVKM. The CDR3 loop is CASKFSGMNTEAFF. The CDR3 region has the DNA TGTGCCAGCAAGTTTTCAGGTATGAACACTGAAGCTTTCTTT.

The V call is TRBV9, the J call TRBJ1-6; 10 positions agree with TRBD1. The CDR3 is 15 amino acids. Trimming at V came to 3 bases and at J to 8 bases, leaving 5 bases not matched to a gene. CDR1 is SGDLS, CDR2 YYNGEE, per germline. The chain's CDR3 is CASSALGQGDSPLHF. The CDR3 region has the DNA TGTGCCAGCAGCGCCTTAGGACAGGGGGATTCACCCCTCCACTTT.

The chain uses TRBV20-1 and TRBJ1-4; TRBD1 matches at 8 bases. The CDR3 is 17 amino acids. Losses at the gene ends were 6 bases for V and 8 bases for J; bases not matched to a gene: 20. Per germline, CDR1 DFQATT and CDR2 SNEGSKA (reference sequence). The CDR3 spells CSATAISNRGLQEKLFF. The CDR3 DNA is TGCAGTGCGACCGCTATCTCAAACAGGGGGTTACAGGAAAAACTGTTTTTT.

The chain couples TRBV6-2 or TRBV6-3 to TRBJ2-7, with TRBD1 as a possible D gene (5 bases). In germline, CDR1 is MNHEY, CDR2 SVGEGT. The CDR3 totals 13 residues. V was shortened by 6 bases and J by 2 bases, with 11 bases between the two germline ends. CDR3 bases: TGTGCCAGCAGGCGGTCAGGGACCTACGAGCAGTACTTC. The encoded protein is CASRRSGTYEQYF.

V gene TRBV6-5 combines with J gene TRBJ1-5, with D hard to call. Germline CDR1 and CDR2: MNHEY and SVGAGI. Trimming stripped 9 bases from V and 1 base from J, with 10 bases between. There are 13 residues in the CDR3. For the CDR3, the DNA is TGTGCCAGTGCACACGGGAGCAATCAGCCCCAGCATTTT. It specifies CASAHGSNQPQHF.

The chain recombines TRBV2 with TRBJ2-7, with D possibly being TRBD2 (6 bases). Trimming took 7 bases from V and 0 from J, leaving 13 bases between them. The length of the CDR3 is 14 residues. Germline-derived CDR1 and CDR2 are SNHLY and FYNNEI. In nucleotides, the CDR3 is TGTGCCAGCAAAGTCGGAGGGCTCTCCTACGAGCAGTACTTC. Translation: CASKVGGLSYEQYF. Full variable domain (outside the CDR3, taken from reference TRBV2 and TRBJ2-7): EPEVTQTPSHQVTQMGQEVILRCVPISNHLYFYWYRQILGQKVEFLVSFYNNEISEKSEIFDDQFSVERPDGSNFTLKIRSTKLEDSAMYFCASKVGGLSYEQYFGPGTRLTVT.

V is TRBV7-3 and J is TRBJ2-1; D possibly corresponds to TRBD2 (6 bases). Trimming stripped 3 bases from V and 6 bases from J, with 12 bases between. Germline lookup yields CDR1 SGHTA and CDR2 FQGTGA. The CDR3 runs to 14 residues. The CDR3 DNA sequence: TGTGCCAGCAGCTTGCTATCGACTAGCAATGAGCAGTTCTTC. Translation gives CASSLLSTSNEQFF.

As for this clonotype: Germline is not matched at one junction end, which may reflect a read error. The rearrangement uses TRBV2 and TRBJ2-7; 8 bases agree with TRBD2. The germline V gene encodes CDR1 SNHLY and CDR2 FYNNEI. The CDR3 length is 15 residues. The CDR3 is CANSEGGSGNSEQYF. The CDR3 DNA follows: TGTGCCAACAGTGAAGGCGGTAGCGGGAATAGCGAGCAGTACTTC.

This rearrangement joins TRBV12-3 or TRBV12-4 to TRBJ2-7, with D tentatively TRBD1 (6 bases). The CDR3 sequence is 13 residues long. Trimming pared 1 base from V and 7 bases from J, leaving 11 bases between. The CDR3 loop is CASSLDGGGEQYF. The CDR3, as DNA: TGTGCCAGCAGTTTAGATGGGGGCGGGGAGCAGTACTTC.

The chain employs TRBV4-1 and TRBJ2-1, with D possibly matching TRBD2 (6 bases). This CDR3 comprises 17 residues. V was cut by 2 bases and J by 5 bases, with 19 bases left in between. Germline loops: CDR1 MGHRA, CDR2 YSYEKL. The CDR3 DNA reads as TGCGCCAGCAGCCAACTGGGGGGACTCCGTGGAGACAATGAGCAGTTCTTC. Translated, it gives CASSQLGGLRGDNEQFF.